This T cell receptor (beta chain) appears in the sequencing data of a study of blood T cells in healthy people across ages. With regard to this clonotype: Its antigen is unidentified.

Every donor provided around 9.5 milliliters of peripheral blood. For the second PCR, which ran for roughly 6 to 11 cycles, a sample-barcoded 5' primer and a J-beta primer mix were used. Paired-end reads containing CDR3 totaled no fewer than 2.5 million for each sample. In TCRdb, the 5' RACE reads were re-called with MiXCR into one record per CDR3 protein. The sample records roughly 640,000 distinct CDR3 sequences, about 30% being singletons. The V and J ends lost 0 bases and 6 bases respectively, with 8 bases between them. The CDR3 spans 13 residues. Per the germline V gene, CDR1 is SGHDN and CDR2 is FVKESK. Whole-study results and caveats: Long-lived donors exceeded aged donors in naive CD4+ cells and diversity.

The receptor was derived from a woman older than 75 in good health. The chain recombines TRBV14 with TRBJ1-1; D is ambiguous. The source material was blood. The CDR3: CASSQDMGAEAFF. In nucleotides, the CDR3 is TGTGCCAGCAGCCAAGATATGGGTGCTGAAGCTTTCTTT.